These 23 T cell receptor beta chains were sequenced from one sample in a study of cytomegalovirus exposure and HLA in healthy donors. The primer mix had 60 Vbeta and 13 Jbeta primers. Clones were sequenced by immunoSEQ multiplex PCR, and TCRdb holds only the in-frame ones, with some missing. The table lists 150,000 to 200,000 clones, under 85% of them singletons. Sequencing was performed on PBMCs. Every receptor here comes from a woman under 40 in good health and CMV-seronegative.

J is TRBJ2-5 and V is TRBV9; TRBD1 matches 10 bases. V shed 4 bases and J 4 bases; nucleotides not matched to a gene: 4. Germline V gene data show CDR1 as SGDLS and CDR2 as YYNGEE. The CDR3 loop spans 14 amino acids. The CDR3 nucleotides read TGTGCCAGCAGCTTAAGGACAGGGGGAGAGACCCAGTACTTC. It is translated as CASSLRTGGETQYF.

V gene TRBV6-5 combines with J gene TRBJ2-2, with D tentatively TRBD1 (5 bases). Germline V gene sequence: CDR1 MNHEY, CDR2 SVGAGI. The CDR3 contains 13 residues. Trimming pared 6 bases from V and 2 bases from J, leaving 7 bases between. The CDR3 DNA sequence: TGTGCCAGCAGACAGGTTAACACCGGGGAGCTGTTTTTT. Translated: CASRQVNTGELFF.

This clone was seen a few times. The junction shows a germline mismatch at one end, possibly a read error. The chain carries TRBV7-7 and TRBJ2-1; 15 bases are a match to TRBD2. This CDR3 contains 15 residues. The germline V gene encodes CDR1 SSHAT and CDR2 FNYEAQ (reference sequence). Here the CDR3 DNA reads TGTGCTAGCAGCCCGGGACTAGCGGGGGGAGATGAGCAGTTCTTC. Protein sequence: CASSPGLAGGDEQFF.

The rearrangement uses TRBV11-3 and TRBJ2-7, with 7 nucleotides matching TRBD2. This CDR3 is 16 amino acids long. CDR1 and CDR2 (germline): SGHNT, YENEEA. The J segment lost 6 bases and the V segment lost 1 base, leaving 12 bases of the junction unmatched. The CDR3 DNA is TGTGCCAGCAGCTTAGGACCGGGACTACAATCGGGCGAGCAGTACTTC. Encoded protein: CASSLGPGLQSGEQYF.

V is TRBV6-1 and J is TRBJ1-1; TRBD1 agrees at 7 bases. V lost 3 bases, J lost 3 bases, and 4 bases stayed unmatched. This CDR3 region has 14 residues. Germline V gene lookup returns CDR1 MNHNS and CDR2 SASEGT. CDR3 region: CASSEGTAHTEAFF. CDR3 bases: TGTGCCAGCAGTGAGGGGACAGCACACACTGAAGCTTTCTTT.

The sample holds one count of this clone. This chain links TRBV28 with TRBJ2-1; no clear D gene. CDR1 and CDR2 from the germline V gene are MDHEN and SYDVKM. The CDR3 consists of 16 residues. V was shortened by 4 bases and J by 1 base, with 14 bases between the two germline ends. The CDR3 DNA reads TGTGCCAGCAGTTGGGCTTTTGACCCTTCCTACAATGAGCAGTTCTTC. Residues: CASSWAFDPSYNEQFF.

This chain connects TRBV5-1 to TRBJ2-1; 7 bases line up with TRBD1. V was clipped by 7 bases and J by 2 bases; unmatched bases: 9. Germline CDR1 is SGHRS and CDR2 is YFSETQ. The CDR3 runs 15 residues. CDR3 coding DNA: TGCGCCAGCGGCCAATCCGACAGGGCCTACAATGAGCAGTTCTTC. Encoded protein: CASGQSDRAYNEQFF.

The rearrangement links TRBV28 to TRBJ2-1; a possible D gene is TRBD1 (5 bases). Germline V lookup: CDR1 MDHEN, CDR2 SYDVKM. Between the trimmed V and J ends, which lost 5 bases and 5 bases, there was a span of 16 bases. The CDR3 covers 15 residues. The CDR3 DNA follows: TGTGCCAGCAGTCGAGACAGTAACCGAAACAATGAGCAGTTCTTC. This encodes CASSRDSNRNNEQFF.

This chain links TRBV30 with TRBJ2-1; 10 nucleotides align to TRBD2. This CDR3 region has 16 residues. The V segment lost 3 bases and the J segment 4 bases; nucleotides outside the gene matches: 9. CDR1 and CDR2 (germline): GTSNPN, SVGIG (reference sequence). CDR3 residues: CAWRGTAGGRYNEQFF. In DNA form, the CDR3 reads TGTGCCTGGAGGGGTACAGCGGGGGGGAGATACAATGAGCAGTTCTTC.

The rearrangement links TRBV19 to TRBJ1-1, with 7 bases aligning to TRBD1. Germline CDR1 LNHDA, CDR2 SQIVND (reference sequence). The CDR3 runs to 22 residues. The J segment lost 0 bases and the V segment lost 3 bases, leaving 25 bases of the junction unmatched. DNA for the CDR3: TGTGCCAGTAGTATGCGCCTACCAGCCGGGACAGCCTCCCGTTTCATGAACACTGAAGCTTTCTTT. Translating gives CASSMRLPAGTASRFMNTEAFF. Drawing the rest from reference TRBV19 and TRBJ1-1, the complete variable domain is DGGITQSPKYLFRKEGQNVTLSCEQNLNHDAMYWYRQDPGQGLRLIYYSQIVNDFQKGDIAEGYSVSREKKESFPLTVTSAQKNPTAFYLCASSMRLPAGTASRFMNTEAFFGQGTRLTVV.

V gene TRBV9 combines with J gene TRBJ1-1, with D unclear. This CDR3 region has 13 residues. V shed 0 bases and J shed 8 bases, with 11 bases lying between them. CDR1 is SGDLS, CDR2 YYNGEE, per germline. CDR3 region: CASSVAGSNEAFF. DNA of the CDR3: TGTGCCAGCAGCGTAGCCGGGTCAAACGAAGCTTTCTTT.

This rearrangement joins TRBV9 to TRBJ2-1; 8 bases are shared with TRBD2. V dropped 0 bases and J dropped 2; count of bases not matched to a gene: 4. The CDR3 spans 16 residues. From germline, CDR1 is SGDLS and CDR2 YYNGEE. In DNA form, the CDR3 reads TGTGCCAGCAGCGTAGTTTCTAGCGGGCCCTACAATGAGCAGTTCTTC. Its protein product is CASSVVSSGPYNEQFF.

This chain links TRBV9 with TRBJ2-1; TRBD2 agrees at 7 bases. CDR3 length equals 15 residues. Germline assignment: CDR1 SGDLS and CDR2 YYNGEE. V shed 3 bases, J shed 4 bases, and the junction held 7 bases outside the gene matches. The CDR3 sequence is CASSAGGKSYNEQFF. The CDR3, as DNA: TGTGCCAGCAGCGCCGGGGGGAAATCTTACAATGAGCAGTTCTTC. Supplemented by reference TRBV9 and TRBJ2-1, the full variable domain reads DSGVTQTPKHLITATGQRVTLRCSPRSGDLSVYWYQQSLDQGLQFLIQYYNGEERAKGNILERFSAQQFPDLHSELNLSSLELGDSALYFCASSAGGKSYNEQFFGPGTRLTVL.

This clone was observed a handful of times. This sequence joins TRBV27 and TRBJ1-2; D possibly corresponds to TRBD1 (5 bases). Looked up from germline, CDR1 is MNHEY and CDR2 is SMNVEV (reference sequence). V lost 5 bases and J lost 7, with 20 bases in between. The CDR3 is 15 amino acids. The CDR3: CASSPLMQQGSGYTF. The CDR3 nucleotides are TGTGCCAGCAGTCCTTTAATGCAGCAGGGTTCTGGCTACACCTTC.

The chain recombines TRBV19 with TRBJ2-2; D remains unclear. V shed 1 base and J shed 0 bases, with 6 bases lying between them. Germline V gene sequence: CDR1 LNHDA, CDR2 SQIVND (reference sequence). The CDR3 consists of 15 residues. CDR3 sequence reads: CASSIGAANTGELFF. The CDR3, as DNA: TGTGCCAGTAGTATAGGGGCCGCGAACACCGGGGAGCTGTTTTTT.

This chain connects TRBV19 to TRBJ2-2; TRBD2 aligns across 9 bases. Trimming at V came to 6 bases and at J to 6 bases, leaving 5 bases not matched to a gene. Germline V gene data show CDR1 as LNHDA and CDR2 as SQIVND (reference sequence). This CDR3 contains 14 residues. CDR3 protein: CASRGAGGAGELFF. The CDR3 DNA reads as TGTGCCAGTAGAGGAGCGGGGGGAGCCGGGGAGCTGTTTTTT.

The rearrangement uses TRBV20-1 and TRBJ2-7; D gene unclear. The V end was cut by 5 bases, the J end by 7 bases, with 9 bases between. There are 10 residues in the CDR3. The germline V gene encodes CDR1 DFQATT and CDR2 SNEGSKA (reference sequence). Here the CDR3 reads CSAPDTEQYF. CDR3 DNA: TGCAGTGCTCCCGACACGGAGCAGTACTTC.

The CDR3 bases are TGCGCCAGCAGCACGGGACAAAATAACGGGGAGCTGTTTTTT. It codes for CASSTGQNNGELFF. The J gene is TRBJ2-2, the V gene TRBV5-1, with a tentative D call TRBD1 (6 bases). Trimming left V 4 bases short and J 7 bases short, with 14 bases between. CDR3 length: 14 amino acids. Germline lookup yields CDR1 SGHRS and CDR2 YFSETQ.

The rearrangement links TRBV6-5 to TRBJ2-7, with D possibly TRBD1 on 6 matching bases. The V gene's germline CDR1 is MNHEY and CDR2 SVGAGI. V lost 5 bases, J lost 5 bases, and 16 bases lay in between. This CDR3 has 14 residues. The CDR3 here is CASSEVQGSHEQYF. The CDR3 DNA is TGTGCCAGCAGTGAAGTTCAGGGGTCCCACGAGCAGTACTTC.

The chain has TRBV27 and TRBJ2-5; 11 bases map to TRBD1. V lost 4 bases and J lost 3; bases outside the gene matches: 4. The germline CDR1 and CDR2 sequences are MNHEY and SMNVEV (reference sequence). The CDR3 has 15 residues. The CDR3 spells CASSSWGQGEETQYF. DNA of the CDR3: TGTGCCAGCAGTTCTTGGGGACAGGGGGAAGAGACCCAGTACTTC.

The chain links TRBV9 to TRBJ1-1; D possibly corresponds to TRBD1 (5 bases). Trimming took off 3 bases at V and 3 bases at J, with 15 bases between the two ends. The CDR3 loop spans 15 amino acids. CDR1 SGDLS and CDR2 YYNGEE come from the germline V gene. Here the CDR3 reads CASSAARGRDTEAFF. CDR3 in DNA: TGTGCCAGCAGCGCAGCCCGGGGGAGGGACACTGAAGCTTTCTTT. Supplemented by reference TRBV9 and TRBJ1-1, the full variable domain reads DSGVTQTPKHLITATGQRVTLRCSPRSGDLSVYWYQQSLDQGLQFLIQYYNGEERAKGNILERFSAQQFPDLHSELNLSSLELGDSALYFCASSAARGRDTEAFFGQGTRLTVV.

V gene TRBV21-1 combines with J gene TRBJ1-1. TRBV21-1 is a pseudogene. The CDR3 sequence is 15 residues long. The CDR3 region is CASSKGRPSYTEAFF. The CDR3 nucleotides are TGTGCCAGCAGCAAAGGGCGTCCTAGTTACACTGAAGCTTTCTTT.

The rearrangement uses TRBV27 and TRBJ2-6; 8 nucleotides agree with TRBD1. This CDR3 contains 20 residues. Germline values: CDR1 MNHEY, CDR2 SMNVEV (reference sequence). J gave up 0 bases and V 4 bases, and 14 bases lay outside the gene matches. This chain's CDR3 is CASSSNRSGGPLSGANVLTF. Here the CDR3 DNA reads TGTGCCAGCAGTTCCAACAGATCAGGGGGCCCCCTCTCTGGGGCCAACGTCCTGACTTTC.